Below are 30 T cell receptor beta chains sequenced from a single sample in a study of T cell repertoires in cytomegalovirus infection. TCRdb reprocessed the reads with MiXCR, giving one entry per CDR3 protein. Among under 350,000 distinct CDR3 sequences listed, about 9.2% were seen once. What was sequenced was PBMCs. These receptors all stem from a human donor in good health (CMV status not recorded). Some clones in this sample may be carry-over from other donors' samples.

This sequence joins TRBV20-1 and TRBJ2-7; 9 bases map to TRBD1. Germline assignment: CDR1 DFQATT and CDR2 SNEGSKA (reference sequence). This CDR3 region has 15 residues. Germline trimming cut 5 bases from V and 3 bases from J; bases unmatched to any gene: 11. This chain's CDR3 is CSAPPAGTGNYEQYV. CDR3 nucleotide sequence: TGCAGTGCTCCTCCGGCGGGGACAGGGAACTACGAGCAGTACGTC.

This CDR3 is CSENQRDSGNTIYF. The CDR3 nucleotides read TGCAGCGAGAACCAGAGAGACTCTGGAAACACCATATATTTT. The chain joins TRBV29-1 to TRBJ1-3; no reliable D call. Looked up from germline, CDR1 is SQVTM and CDR2 is ANQGSEA. V lost 7 bases and J 0 bases, leaving 13 bases between the germline ends. The length of the CDR3 is 14 residues.

This chain uses TRBV6-1 with TRBJ2-5; 8 positions agree with TRBD1. Trimming at V came to 3 bases and at J to 2 bases, leaving 5 bases not matched to a gene. The CDR3 is 15 amino acids. Germline lookup yields CDR1 MNHNS and CDR2 SASEGT. The CDR3: CASSDLRTGQETQYF. In nucleotides, the CDR3 is TGTGCCAGCAGTGACCTCCGGACAGGGCAAGAGACCCAGTACTTC.

This clonotype was observed at least ten times. The CDR3: CAISRSGGVSGANVLTF. CDR3 coding DNA: TGTGCCATCAGCCGATCAGGGGGAGTCTCCGGGGCCAACGTCCTGACTTTC. The rearrangement links TRBV10-3 to TRBJ2-6, with TRBD1 identical over 7 bases. Losses at the gene ends were 6 bases for V and 4 bases for J; bases not matched to a gene: 12. Germline V CDR1 and CDR2: ENHRY, SYGVKD. CDR3 length: 17 amino acids.

This clonotype has a handful of counts. The rearrangement joins TRBV3-1 to TRBJ2-5, with a weak D call TRBD2 (5 bases). The germline V gene has CDR1 LGHDT and CDR2 YNNKEL (reference sequence). The CDR3 totals 13 residues. Trimming removed 5 bases from V and 1 base from J, with 8 bases in between. The CDR3 DNA reads as TGTGCCAGCAGCTACGGACTCCAAGAGACCCAGTACTTC. As protein: CASSYGLQETQYF.

Only a few counts were recorded for this clonotype. V is TRBV29-1 and J is TRBJ2-4; 8 nucleotides line up with TRBD1. Trimming cost V 4 bases and J 13 bases; bases outside gene matches: 3. In germline, CDR1 is SQVTM, CDR2 ANQGSEA. The CDR3 consists of 10 residues. Here the CDR3 reads CSVGGQGQYF. The DNA for the CDR3 is TGCAGCGTTGGCGGACAGGGCCAGTACTTC.

The table lists this clonotype with many counts. The chain has TRBV7-9 and TRBJ2-2, with a possible D match to TRBD2 (5 bases). Germline V gene sequence: CDR1 SEHNR, CDR2 FQNEAQ (reference sequence). Deletions cut 0 bases from V and 0 bases from J, with 14 bases between. The CDR3 consists of 18 residues. DNA for the CDR3: TGTGCCAGCAGCTTAGCCCTGGGGAGCTATTCGAACACCGGGGAGCTGTTTTTT. It yields the protein CASSLALGSYSNTGELFF.

This clonotype has more than one count but fewer than ten. This chain links TRBV2 with TRBJ1-3; tentative D call: TRBD1 (6 bases). This CDR3 has 15 residues. Trimming cost V 2 bases and J 2 bases, with 10 bases left between them. Germline CDR1 and CDR2: SNHLY and FYNNEI. CDR3 sequence: CASSESWGPGNTIYF. CDR3 in DNA: TGTGCCAGCAGTGAAAGCTGGGGGCCTGGAAACACCATATATTTT.

There are a few counts of this clonotype. The chain uses TRBV12-3 or TRBV12-4 and TRBJ2-5; D call uncertain. V gave up 6 bases and J gave up 5 bases, with 13 bases separating them. The length of the CDR3 is 13 residues. The CDR3 region has the DNA TGTGCCAGCAGCCCGTCCGAGGAGGAGACCCAGTACTTC. This translates into CASSPSEEETQYF.

This clonotype was found many times. V usage is TRBV7-2 and J usage is TRBJ1-4, with D hard to call. Germline V gene lookup returns CDR1 SGHTA and CDR2 FQGNSA. Trimming took off 7 bases at V and 1 base at J, with 13 bases between the two ends. There are 15 residues in the CDR3. The CDR3 nucleotides are TGTGCCAGCACCCTCTCGTGGGGAACTAATGAAAAACTGTTTTTT. This codes for CASTLSWGTNEKLFF.

This clonotype has at least ten counts. The rearrangement joins TRBV28 to TRBJ1-5, with D perhaps TRBD1 (5 bases). The CDR3 runs to 14 residues. CDR1 and CDR2 (germline): MDHEN, SYDVKM. Trimming pared 0 bases from V and 6 bases from J, leaving 9 bases between. The chain's CDR3 is CASSLWGTTQPQHF. Here the CDR3 DNA reads TGTGCCAGCAGTTTATGGGGGACCACTCAGCCCCAGCATTTT.

At least ten counts were recorded for this clonotype. The V call is TRBV7-9, the J call TRBJ2-5, with D tentatively TRBD2 (6 bases). CDR3 length: 13 amino acids. V was clipped by 0 bases and J by 4 bases, with 6 bases between them. The V gene's germline CDR1 is SEHNR and CDR2 FQNEAQ (reference sequence). The CDR3 region is CASSLAGGETQYF. DNA for the CDR3: TGTGCCAGCAGCTTAGCCGGGGGAGAGACCCAGTACTTC. The whole variable domain, filled in from reference TRBV7-9 and TRBJ2-5, reads DTGVSQNPRHKITKRGQNVTFRCDPISEHNRLYWYRQTLGQGPEFLTYFQNEAQLEKSRLLSDRFSAERPKGSFSTLEIQRTEQGDSAMYLCASSLAGGETQYFGPGTRLLVL.

This clonotype has just a few counts. The J gene is TRBJ1-2, the V gene TRBV19; D possibly corresponds to TRBD1 (6 bases). The CDR3 has 13 amino acids. V was cut by 7 bases and J by 6 bases, with 15 bases left in between. Per the germline V gene, CDR1 is LNHDA and CDR2 is SQIVND (reference sequence). CDR3 sequence reads: CASTQLNRDGYTF. For the CDR3, the DNA is TGTGCCAGTACCCAATTAAACAGGGATGGCTACACCTTC.

This clonotype came up many times. The chain combines TRBV7-8 with TRBJ1-1; TRBD1 might be the D (5 bases). The V gene lost 3 bases and the J gene lost 4 bases, with 12 bases spanning the gap. Germline CDR1 SGHVS, CDR2 FQNEAQ. The CDR3 runs to 14 residues. The CDR3: CASSFDSSITEAFF. The CDR3 nucleotides are TGTGCCAGCAGCTTCGACAGTTCGATCACTGAAGCTTTCTTT.

This clonotype showed up many times. J is TRBJ1-2 and V is TRBV28; 7 nucleotides line up with TRBD1. This CDR3 has 15 residues. Trimming cost V 4 bases and J 8 bases; bases outside gene matches: 13. CDR1 is MDHEN and CDR2 is SYDVKM in the germline V gene. Here the CDR3 DNA reads TGTGCCAGCAGTTCCATCACCCAGGGGGGTCGGGGCTACACCTTC. Protein sequence: CASSSITQGGRGYTF.

Comments on this clonotype: An end of the junction does not agree with germline; a read error may underlie this. This chain joins TRBV4-1 and TRBJ2-1; D is tentatively TRBD1 or TRBD2 (5 bases each). CDR1 is MGHRA and CDR2 is YSYEKL in the germline V gene. This CDR3 is 17 amino acids long. The CDR3 region is CASSQDGGGTGSNEQFF. The CDR3 DNA reads TGTGCCAGCAGCCAAGATGGGGGTGGTACCGGCTCCAATGAGCAGTTCTTC.

This clonotype was seen only a few times. The V call is TRBV29-1, the J call TRBJ2-3, with D perhaps TRBD2 (7 bases). Germline V gives CDR1 SQVTM, CDR2 ANQGSEA. Trimming cost V 6 bases and J 8 bases, with 24 bases left between them. The CDR3 length is 15 residues. The CDR3: CSVPLLEGEGFTQYF. CDR3 sequence (DNA): TGCAGCGTCCCCCTCCTGGAGGGGGAGGGGTTTACGCAGTATTTT.

This clonotype was recorded many times. The chain links TRBV6-2 or TRBV6-3 to TRBJ2-7; D gene unclear. Germline V gene data show CDR1 as MNHEY and CDR2 as SVGEGT. The CDR3 consists of 12 residues. Trimming took 6 bases from V and 3 from J, leaving 9 bases between them. The CDR3 DNA follows: TGTGCCAGCAGCTTCGACATCTACGAGCAGTACGTC. This gives the protein CASSFDIYEQYV.

This clonotype has a count of ten or more. The rearrangement joins TRBV7-2 to TRBJ2-1; the match to TRBD1 covers 7 bases. The CDR3 has 16 amino acids. Germline values: CDR1 SGHTA, CDR2 FQGNSA. V shed 5 bases, J shed 0 bases, and the junction held 7 bases outside the gene matches. The CDR3 DNA sequence: TGTGCCAGCAGCACCCCGGGACAGAACTCCTACAATGAGCAGTTCTTC. This encodes CASSTPGQNSYNEQFF.

Ten or more counts support this clonotype. V is TRBV6-1 and J is TRBJ2-2; the match to TRBD2 covers 12 bases. The germline CDR1 and CDR2 sequences are MNHNS and SASEGT. This CDR3 region has 15 residues. J was trimmed by 7 bases and V by 6 bases; bases with no gene match: 6. The CDR3: CASRPLAGGYGELFF. CDR3 DNA: TGTGCCAGCAGACCACTAGCGGGGGGATACGGGGAGCTGTTTTTT.

This clonotype was counted at least ten times. The rearrangement links TRBV7-2 to TRBJ2-4; D gene unclear. V dropped 2 bases and J dropped 4 bases, with 6 bases sitting between them. Germline-derived CDR1 and CDR2 are SGHTA and FQGNSA. CDR3 length: 13 amino acids. The CDR3 is CASSLWGKNIQYF. CDR3 sequence (DNA): TGTGCCAGCAGCTTATGGGGAAAAAACATTCAGTACTTC.

In this sample, this clonotype turned up many times. The genes are TRBV28 and TRBJ2-7, with 10 bases matching TRBD1. CDR1 is MDHEN, CDR2 SYDVKM, per germline. This CDR3 spans 14 amino acids. With V trimmed by 6 bases and J by 5 bases, 7 bases remained unmatched. CDR3 amino acids: CASRTGGILDEQYV. CDR3 DNA: TGTGCCAGCAGGACAGGGGGCATCTTAGACGAGCAGTACGTC.

The table lists this clonotype with many counts. The J gene is TRBJ2-1, the V gene TRBV7-2; D may be TRBD1 (6 bases). V was trimmed by 7 bases and J by 4 bases, leaving 14 bases between them. From germline, CDR1 is SGHTA and CDR2 FQGNSA. The CDR3 contains 14 residues. CDR3 amino acids: CASTWDINYNEQFF. CDR3 DNA sequence: TGTGCCAGCACCTGGGACATAAATTACAATGAGCAGTTCTTC.

At least ten counts were recorded for this clonotype. This rearrangement joins TRBV19 to TRBJ2-1; D remains ambiguous. Trimming pared 6 bases from V and 8 bases from J, leaving 20 bases between. Germline values: CDR1 LNHDA, CDR2 SQIVND (reference sequence). This CDR3 has 15 residues. The chain's CDR3 is CASRGPGLPPHEQFF. The CDR3 DNA is TGTGCCAGTAGAGGTCCGGGCCTCCCGCCGCATGAGCAGTTCTTC.

This clonotype was detected many times. DNA of the CDR3: TGTGCCAGCAGACCCACAGGGTTGGGCTATGGCTACACCTTC. Encoded protein: CASRPTGLGYGYTF. The chain joins TRBV12-3 or TRBV12-4 to TRBJ1-2; tentative D call: TRBD1 (6 bases). Trimming cost V 6 bases and J 4 bases, with 15 bases left between them. The CDR3 runs to 14 residues.

At least ten counts were recorded for this clonotype. The CDR3 DNA is TGTGCTAGTGGTTTGGTAGGGGTTACCTGGTTTTTCTTC. Translated, it gives CASGLVGVTWFFF. The chain recombines TRBV12-5 with TRBJ2-1; weak D call: TRBD1 (5 bases). The CDR3 runs 13 residues. The germline V gene has CDR1 LGHNT and CDR2 FRNRAP. Trimming took off 0 bases at V and 16 bases at J, with 16 bases between the two ends.

This clonotype was seen repeatedly, ten times or more. The chain couples TRBV29-1 to TRBJ2-5, with a tentative D call TRBD1 (6 bases). CDR3 length: 12 amino acids. Germline V lookup: CDR1 SQVTM, CDR2 ANQGSEA. The ends were cut back, 8 bases at V and 5 bases at J, with 15 bases in the middle. CDR3 sequence (DNA): TGCAGCACAAAACAGGGAACCGAGACCCAGTACTTC. Translating it yields CSTKQGTETQYF.

This chain connects TRBV6-4 to TRBJ2-1; the D gene could be TRBD1 or TRBD2 (5 bases each). Germline V gives CDR1 MRHNA, CDR2 SNTAGT. The CDR3 loop spans 15 amino acids. V lost 3 bases, J lost 7 bases, and 16 bases lay in between. CDR3 DNA sequence: TGTGCCAGCAGTGATATAGGGGAGTATGGAAATGAGCAGTTCTTC. Translating gives CASSDIGEYGNEQFF.

This clonotype was recorded at least ten times. The chain recombines TRBV7-2 with TRBJ2-1; the match to TRBD2 covers 12 bases. CDR1 is SGHTA, CDR2 FQGNSA, per germline. Trimming took 5 bases from V and 10 from J; bases not matched to a gene: 12. The CDR3 length is 16 residues. The CDR3, as DNA: TGTGCCAGCAGCCGGGACTCTAGCGGGGGGGCCGGGGAGCAGTTCTTC. Its protein product is CASSRDSSGGAGEQFF.

This clonotype was observed many times. The V gene is TRBV10-3, the J gene TRBJ1-2; tentatively, D is TRBD1 (5 bases). The CDR3 is made up of 14 amino acids. V lost 0 bases and J lost 11, with 16 bases in between. CDR1 is ENHRY and CDR2 is SYGVKD in the germline V gene. CDR3 sequence: CAISESGTAGGYTF. DNA of the CDR3: TGTGCCATCAGTGAGTCCGGGACCGCTGGCGGGTACACCTTC.